This TCR beta chain came from a study of CD8+ T cells in alopecia areata. The sequencing template was cDNA reverse transcribed from extracted RNA. TCRdb keeps only in-frame clones here, not all; method: immunoSEQ multiplex PCR. The sample gives 90,000 to 130,000 clones, approximately 59% of which show up once; about 20% is in the top ten. V shed 3 bases and J shed 2 bases, with 15 bases lying between them. Germline V gene lookup returns CDR1 SGHDT and CDR2 YYEEEE. The CDR3 has 17 amino acids. Sequenced input: CD8+ T cells sorted from blood. J is TRBJ2-6 and V is TRBV5-6; D not certain. The TCR comes from a human donor in good health. CDR3 DNA sequence: TGTGCCAGCAGCTCCCGTAGCCTGAGCGCTGGGGCCAACGTCCTGACTTTC. It is translated as CASSSRSLSAGANVLTF.